These 20 T cell receptor beta chains were sequenced from one sample in a study of control samples from healthy donors and cancer patients. TCRdb's table, derived via immunoSEQ multiplex PCR, lists solely in-frame clones and lacks some. The table lists about 140,000 clones, 80% to 95% of them singletons. The sequenced sample was blood. Source of these receptors: a man aged 30-40 years in good health.

The V and J genes are TRBV6-2 or TRBV6-3 and TRBJ2-2, with D perhaps matching TRBD2 (7 bases). CDR1 and CDR2 from the germline V gene are MNHEY and SVGEGT. With 1 base removed from V and 4 bases from J, the gap between germline ends came to 16 bases. The CDR3 contains 17 residues. The DNA for the CDR3 is TGTGCCAGCAGTTACTACCCCAGGGGAGGGGGCACCGGGGAGCTGTTTTTT. This codes for CASSYYPRGGGTGELFF.

The J gene is TRBJ2-1, the V gene TRBV12-3 or TRBV12-4, with D perhaps matching TRBD2 (5 bases). The CDR3 loop spans 13 amino acids. Trimming left V 1 base short and J 9 bases short, with 10 bases between. As DNA, the CDR3 is TGTGCCAGCAGTTTAGGGGAGTGGAGTGAGCAGTTCTTC. It yields the protein CASSLGEWSEQFF.

The CDR3 nucleotides read TGTGCCAGCAGTGAGCCACTAGCGGGAGTCGAAAATGAGCAGTTCTTC. It encodes CASSEPLAGVENEQFF. V usage is TRBV2 and J usage is TRBJ2-1; 11 bases fit TRBD2. The ends lost 3 bases at V and 7 bases at J; junction bases unmatched: 8. This CDR3 has 16 residues. The germline V gene has CDR1 SNHLY and CDR2 FYNNEI.

The chain carries TRBV19 and TRBJ1-2, with a possible D match to TRBD1 (5 bases). Germline V gene data show CDR1 as LNHDA and CDR2 as SQIVND (reference sequence). V dropped 5 bases and J dropped 7 bases, with 17 bases sitting between them. The CDR3 extends over 14 amino acids. The DNA of the CDR3 is TGTGCCAGTAGTTTGGGAGTCATTAGGGGTGGCTACACCTTC. Protein sequence: CASSLGVIRGGYTF.

The genes are TRBV28 and TRBJ1-1; TRBD1 matches at 9 bases. The CDR3 is 16 residues long. V lost 4 bases, J lost 4 bases, and 10 bases stayed unmatched. Germline loops: CDR1 MDHEN, CDR2 SYDVKM. DNA of the CDR3: TGTGCCAGCAGTTCGAACAGACAGGGGGTTGGCACTGAAGCTTTCTTT. Residues: CASSSNRQGVGTEAFF.

The CDR3 sequence is CASSEVGQGANEQFF. The CDR3 region has the DNA TGTGCCAGCAGTGAAGTGGGGCAGGGGGCCAATGAGCAGTTCTTC. The V and J genes are TRBV6-1 and TRBJ2-1; 8 bases are a match to TRBD1. Germline lookup yields CDR1 MNHNS and CDR2 SASEGT. The CDR3 spans 15 residues. Losses at the gene ends were 1 base for V and 6 bases for J; bases not matched to a gene: 5.

The gene calls are TRBV7-2 and TRBJ2-3; D is uncertain. V lost 1 base and J lost 4, with 6 bases in between. The CDR3 totals 13 residues. Germline assignment: CDR1 SGHTA and CDR2 FQGNSA. CDR3 region: CASSLVGSDTQYF. The CDR3 bases are TGTGCCAGCAGCTTAGTCGGATCAGATACGCAGTATTTT.

The sample holds a few counts of this clone. This chain joins TRBV10-3 and TRBJ1-6; D is possibly TRBD1 (6 bases). V was cut by 2 bases and J by 9 bases, with 11 bases left in between. The CDR3 is 14 residues long. CDR1 is ENHRY, CDR2 SYGVKD, per germline. CDR3 region: CAISELQGGSPLHF. CDR3 DNA: TGTGCCATCAGTGAGCTACAGGGAGGTTCACCCCTCCACTTT.

A few counts support this clone. J is TRBJ1-2 and V is TRBV4-3; D is ambiguous. Trimming left V 1 base short and J 2 bases short, with 11 bases between. The CDR3 sequence is 15 residues long. Per the germline V gene, CDR1 is LGHNA and CDR2 is YSLEER. The CDR3, as DNA: TGCGCCAGCAGCCAAGGCGACGCGGACAACTATGGCTACACCTTC. Its protein is CASSQGDADNYGYTF.

The gene calls are TRBV20-1 and TRBJ1-4, with a possible D match to TRBD1 (5 bases). Looked up from germline, CDR1 is DFQATT and CDR2 is SNEGSKA (reference sequence). The CDR3 extends over 11 amino acids. The ends were cut back, 5 bases at V and 5 bases at J, with 6 bases in the middle. CDR3 in amino acids: CSAYRNEKLFF. Written as DNA, the CDR3 is TGCAGTGCTTACAGGAATGAAAAACTGTTTTTT.

The J gene is TRBJ1-2, the V gene TRBV29-1, with a weak D call TRBD1 (5 bases). V lost 6 bases and J 8 bases, leaving 16 bases between the germline ends. The CDR3 sequence is 12 residues long. CDR1 is SQVTM and CDR2 is ANQGSEA in the germline V gene. DNA of the CDR3: TGCAGCGTATCCCGGGGCCAAGGCGGCTACACCTTC. Protein sequence: CSVSRGQGGYTF.

The V call is TRBV27, the J call TRBJ2-2, with TRBD2 identical over 13 bases. V gave up 3 bases and J gave up 6 bases; unmatched junction bases: 4. The germline gives CDR1 MNHEY, CDR2 SMNVEV (reference sequence). The CDR3 contains 16 residues. CDR3 bases: TGTGCCAGCAGTTTCCTCGGACTAGCGGGAGCCGGGGAGCTGTTTTTT. Protein sequence: CASSFLGLAGAGELFF.

This clone has just one count. The rearrangement joins TRBV3-1 (or the pseudogene TRBV3-2) to TRBJ1-2, with D possibly TRBD1 on 6 matching bases. From germline, CDR1 is LGHDT and CDR2 YNNKEL (reference sequence). V lost 0 bases to trimming and J lost 5 bases, with 13 bases between them. This CDR3 spans 15 amino acids. The CDR3 nucleotides are TGTGCCAGCAGCCAAGATACAGGGATCCTATATGGCTACACCTTC. Translating it yields CASSQDTGILYGYTF.

The chain carries TRBV6-5 and TRBJ1-3; D might be TRBD1 (6 bases). This CDR3 is built from 14 residues. CDR1 is MNHEY and CDR2 is SVGAGI in the germline V gene. V lost 6 bases and J 4 bases, leaving 13 bases between the germline ends. The CDR3 region is CASRTPGVGNTIYF. The CDR3 DNA follows: TGTGCCAGCAGGACTCCAGGGGTGGGAAACACCATATATTTT.

The rearrangement joins TRBV6-2 or TRBV6-3 to TRBJ1-5; D not certain. The CDR3 contains 16 residues. Looked up from germline, CDR1 is MNHEY and CDR2 is SVGEGT. The ends were cut back, 5 bases at V and 1 base at J, with 15 bases in the middle. The CDR3 nucleotides read TGTGCCAGCAGTGGCCGGAGTAGACCCAGCAATCAGCCCCAGCATTTT. It translates to CASSGRSRPSNQPQHF.

The rearrangement uses TRBV6-5 and TRBJ2-7; 8 positions agree with TRBD1. The CDR3 is 16 residues long. V dropped 0 bases and J dropped 1; count of bases not matched to a gene: 5. CDR1 and CDR2 (germline): MNHEY, SVGAGI. The DNA of the CDR3 is TGTGCCAGCAGTTACTCGGCAGGGGGCGGATCCTACGAGCAGTACTTC. Encoded protein: CASSYSAGGGSYEQYF.

The chain uses TRBV28 and TRBJ2-3; tentatively, D is TRBD1 (5 bases). V was shortened by 3 bases and J by 4 bases, with 14 bases between the two germline ends. In germline, CDR1 is MDHEN, CDR2 SYDVKM. The CDR3 totals 15 residues. CDR3 DNA: TGTGCCAGCAGTTTTGGCAGGGCCGTCGCAGATACGCAGTATTTT. This encodes CASSFGRAVADTQYF.

The rearrangement uses TRBV10-3 and TRBJ1-1; D is unclear. Germline values: CDR1 ENHRY, CDR2 SYGVKD. With 4 bases removed from V and 10 bases from J, the gap between germline ends came to 16 bases. This CDR3 spans 13 amino acids. The CDR3 DNA is TGTGCCATCAGTGCCACCGGGCCCACGCCAGCTTTCTTT. Encoded protein: CAISATGPTPAFF.

The chain recombines TRBV9 with TRBJ2-3, with D possibly matching TRBD2 (6 bases). There are 15 residues in the CDR3. Trimming removed 4 bases at V and 6 bases at J, with 18 bases between. CDR1 is SGDLS, CDR2 YYNGEE, per germline. The CDR3 sequence: CASSHIGTFPDTQYF. The CDR3 DNA reads TGTGCCAGCAGCCATATCGGGACTTTCCCCGATACGCAGTATTTT.

This clone was seen once. The J gene is TRBJ2-1, the V gene TRBV28; D is perhaps TRBD2 (6 bases). Per the germline V gene, CDR1 is MDHEN and CDR2 is SYDVKM. CDR3 length equals 16 residues. The CDR3 protein is CTRKSQEGRSYNEQFF. DNA for the CDR3: TGTACACGGAAATCACAGGAGGGACGGTCCTACAATGAGCAGTTCTTC.